Listed below are T cell receptor beta chains from one sample, sequenced in a study of cytomegalovirus exposure and HLA in healthy donors. The assay was immunoSEQ multiplex PCR, and TCRdb's table has in-frame clones only and misses some. The repertoire includes some 190,000 clones, 65% to 80% of them detected once, and about 2.5% sits in the top ten. The specimen sequenced was PBMCs. The source is a woman aged 25 to 45 in good health and CMV-seropositive. The CDR3 runs from the conserved cysteine through the conserved F or W. D genes are given only for firm matches. Some rows have no size entry. The others give once, few or many, or a class for an expanded clone.

size	D	V	J	DNA	CDR3
.	TRBD1	TRBV7-8	TRBJ2-7	TGTGCCAGCAGCTTGGACAGGGTAACCTACGAGCAGTACTTC	CASSLDRVTYEQYF
.	TRBD1	TRBV27	TRBJ1-3	TGTGCCAGCAGTCTTTACAGGGGTTCTGGAAACACCATATATTTT	CASSLYRGSGNTIYF
few	.	TRBV6-5	TRBJ1-5	TGTGCCAGCAGTCAGGGATCCCGGCATGGGCCCCAGCATTTT	CASSQGSRHGPQHF
.	TRBD2	TRBV4-3	TRBJ2-7	TGCGCCAGCAGTCCTGGACTAGCGGGAGAATTCAGCTCCTACGAGCAGTACTTC	CASSPGLAGEFSSYEQYF
.	.	TRBV19	TRBJ1-3	TGTGCCAGTCAAGACAGTACCTCTGGAAACACCATATATTTT	CASQDSTSGNTIYF
few	TRBD1	TRBV19	TRBJ1-4	TGTGCCAGTATCTCACAGGGGGCGCTTCAGGAAAAACTGTTTTTT	CASISQGALQEKLFF
.	TRBD1	TRBV25-1	TRBJ1-2	TGTGCCAGCAGTGCCGTGGGGGGGACAGGAGAAACCTATGGCTACACCTTC	CASSAVGGTGETYGYTF
.	TRBD2	TRBV15	TRBJ2-1	TGTGCCACCAGCGAGTCGGTAGCGGGGGCATACAATGAGCAGTTCTTC	CATSESVAGAYNEQFF
.	.	TRBV30	TRBJ2-5	TGTGCCTCCGACCGCTCGGGGGAGACCCAGTACTTC	CASDRSGETQYF
.	.	TRBV27	TRBJ1-5	TGTGCCAGCAGTTCCAATGGGCGTAGCAATCAGCCCCAGCATTTT	CASSSNGRSNQPQHF
.	TRBD1	TRBV27	TRBJ2-5	TGTGCCAGCAGTTCTCCGGGACAGGGGGAAGGGACCCAGTACTTC	CASSSPGQGEGTQYF
.	.	TRBV25-1	TRBJ1-1	TGTGCCAGCAGTGCCATAAACTCTGAAGCTTTCTTT	CASSAINSEAFF
.	.	TRBV29-1	TRBJ1-3	TGCAGCGTAGCCGGGACAAACTCTGGAAACACCATATATTTT	CSVAGTNSGNTIYF
.	.	TRBV11-2	TRBJ2-1	TGTGCCAGCAGCTTATTCCGAGCGGGCGCCCTGGGCGATGAGCAGTTCTTC	CASSLFRAGALGDEQFF
.	.	TRBV10-1	TRBJ1-1	TGCGCCAGCAGTTCACAGGGGAACACTGAAGCTTTCTTT	CASSSQGNTEAFF
.	.	TRBV6-1	TRBJ1-2	TGTGCCAGCAGGGAAGTCCCGCGAGAGGGCTACACCTTC	CASREVPREGYTF
.	TRBD1	TRBV5-1	TRBJ1-2	TGCGCCAGCAGCTCCCCGGGACAGGGGGCCAAGGCTAACTATGGCTACACCTTC	CASSSPGQGAKANYGYTF
.	.	TRBV6-5	TRBJ2-1	TGTGCCAGCAGTTACGCCCACGGGAACTGCAATGAGCAGTTCTTC	CASSYAHGNCNEQFF
.	TRBD2	TRBV5-1	TRBJ2-3	TGCGCCAGCAGCTTTAGCGGGGGGGATACGCAGTATTTT	CASSFSGGDTQYF
.	.	TRBV5-1	TRBJ2-3	TGCGCCAGCAGCTTGGGCGGAAAAAACACAGATACGCAGTATTTT	CASSLGGKNTDTQYF
.	.	TRBV12-5	TRBJ1-1	TGTGCTAGTGGTTCCCTCCTCAGGGGTGAAGCTTTCTTT	CASGSLLRGEAFF
.	TRBD1	TRBV9	TRBJ1-1	TGTGCCAGCAGCTCTACAGGGGTTACTGAAGCTTTCTTT	CASSSTGVTEAFF
.	TRBD1	TRBV5-1	TRBJ1-1	TGCGCCAGCACCACGGACAGGAGGAACACTGAAGCTTTCTTT	CASTTDRRNTEAFF
.	TRBD1	TRBV4-3	TRBJ1-2	TGCGCCAGCAGCCAAGATTCCAGGGGGCCCGGCTACACCTTC	CASSQDSRGPGYTF
.	.	TRBV7-8	TRBJ2-3	TGTGCCAGCAGCTTAGCTGAGGTCGCGGGGATCCCGGATACGCAGTATTTT	CASSLAEVAGIPDTQYF
.	.	TRBV15	TRBJ1-5	TGTGCCACCAGCAGAGATCTCGGGCAGCCCCAGCATTTT	CATSRDLGQPQHF
.	TRBD2	TRBV7-2	TRBJ2-1	TGTGCCAGCAGCTTAAGCGGGGGGGCTTACAATGAGCAGTTCTTC	CASSLSGGAYNEQFF
.	.	TRBV18	TRBJ1-1	TGTGCCAGCTTCAGGTCGGGGGGCACTGAAGCTTTCTTT	CASFRSGGTEAFF
once	TRBD2	TRBV4-2	TRBJ2-7	TGTGCCAGCAGCCACGGGGGGTCTTCATCCTACGAGCAGTACTTC	CASSHGGSSSYEQYF
.	TRBD2	TRBV19	TRBJ2-7	TGTGCCAGTACCCCCTTCGGGGGGTCCTACGAGCAGTACTTC	CASTPFGGSYEQYF
few	.	TRBV21-1	TRBJ2-6	TGTGCCAGCAGCACCCGGGACAGGGCGCCTGGGGCCAACGTCCTGACTTTC	CASSTRDRAPGANVLTF